The next 25 T cell receptor beta chains were all read from a single sample in a study of Graves' ophthalmopathy and Graves' hyperthyroidism. From RNA, the CDR3 regions of TCR beta chains were amplified and sequenced. The authors performed first-round RT-PCR with HTBI primers and then a second-round multiplex PCR. TCRdb re-called the multiplex PCR reads with MiXCR, one entry per CDR3 protein. Here the sample spans around 670,000 distinct CDR3 sequences, roughly 40% being singletons. The sequencing sample was made of peripheral blood. These receptors all come from an adult man with Graves' ophthalmopathy.

This chain uses TRBV20-1 with TRBJ2-7; tentatively, D is TRBD2 (5 bases). The CDR3 is 13 amino acids. Per the germline V gene, CDR1 is DFQATT and CDR2 is SNEGSKA (reference sequence). V lost 5 bases and J 6 bases, leaving 17 bases between the germline ends. CDR3 in amino acids: CSAHRLSRGEQYF. CDR3 DNA: TGCAGTGCTCACAGACTATCCCGCGGCGAGCAGTACTTC.

This clonotype was seen a handful of times. The rearrangement links TRBV7-2 to TRBJ1-5; 7 positions agree with TRBD1. V dropped 3 bases and J dropped 1; count of bases not matched to a gene: 15. Germline V gene sequence: CDR1 SGHTA, CDR2 FQGNSA. The CDR3 is made up of 19 amino acids. The CDR3 sequence: CASSLVLGPRGGSNQPQHF. CDR3 in DNA: TGTGCCAGCAGCTTGGTTCTAGGGCCCAGGGGGGGGAGCAATCAGCCCCAGCATTTT.

The J gene is TRBJ2-2, the V gene TRBV11-2, with 7 nucleotides matching TRBD2. Looked up from germline, CDR1 is SGHAT and CDR2 is FQNNGV. The CDR3 runs to 16 residues. Losses at the gene ends were 0 bases for V and 5 bases for J; bases not matched to a gene: 6. In DNA, the CDR3 is TGTGCCAGCAGCTTAGATGAGGGAGGGGAAACCGGGGAGCTGTTTTTT. Amino acid sequence: CASSLDEGGETGELFF.

This clonotype was counted ten times or more. J is TRBJ1-5 and V is TRBV5-1; tentative D call: TRBD1 (6 bases). V lost 5 bases and J lost 3, with 12 bases in between. The germline V gene has CDR1 SGHRS and CDR2 YFSETQ. The CDR3 runs to 14 residues. CDR3 protein: CASSPGTLNQPQHF. CDR3 DNA sequence: TGCGCCAGCAGTCCCGGGACACTCAATCAGCCCCAGCATTTT. The full variable domain, in which reference TRBV5-1 and TRBJ1-5 provide the parts outside the CDR3, is KAGVTQTPRYLIKTRGQQVTLSCSPISGHRSVSWYQQTPGQGLQFLFEYFSETQRNKGNFPGRFSGRQFSNSRSEMNVSTLELGDSALYLCASSPGTLNQPQHFGDGTRLSIL.

Concerning this clonotype itself: The junction differs from germline at one of its ends, possibly a read error. The CDR3 coding sequence is TGTGCCGGCAGCGTAGGAAGTAATAGGGAGACCCAGTACTTC. This translates into CAGSVGSNRETQYF. The rearrangement uses TRBV12-3 or TRBV12-4 and TRBJ2-5, with D unclear. The CDR3 extends over 14 amino acids.

The chain combines TRBV12-3 or TRBV12-4 with TRBJ1-2, with unresolved D. The CDR3 runs 13 residues. Between the trimmed V and J ends, which lost 1 base and 12 bases, there was a span of 15 bases. CDR3 DNA: TGTGCCAGCAGTTTAGGGCAGAGCTCTGGAAACACCTTC. Protein: CASSLGQSSGNTF.

This chain links TRBV11-2 with TRBJ2-3, with 7 bases fitting TRBD1. The ends lost 5 bases at V and 2 bases at J; junction bases unmatched: 7. The germline CDR1 and CDR2 sequences are SGHAT and FQNNGV. The CDR3 totals 15 residues. Written as DNA, the CDR3 is TGTGCCAGCAGCCGACAGGGCCTAAACACAGATACGCAGTATTTT. Its translation: CASSRQGLNTDTQYF.

V gene TRBV5-6 combines with J gene TRBJ2-5; 9 nucleotides align to TRBD1. J gave up 8 bases and V 3 bases, and 11 bases lay outside the gene matches. The CDR3 extends over 15 amino acids. Germline V lookup: CDR1 SGHDT, CDR2 YYEEEE. CDR3 DNA: TGTGCCAGCAGCTCGCTGGGGGACAGGGTTGGTACCCAGTACTTC. The encoded protein is CASSSLGDRVGTQYF. The full variable domain, in which reference TRBV5-6 and TRBJ2-5 provide the parts outside the CDR3, is DAGVTQSPTHLIKTRGQQVTLRCSPKSGHDTVSWYQQALGQGPQFIFQYYEEEERQRGNFPDRFSGHQFPNYSSELNVNALLLGDSALYLCASSSLGDRVGTQYFGPGTRLLVL.

V gene TRBV25-1 combines with J gene TRBJ1-2; D perhaps matches TRBD1 (6 bases). From germline, CDR1 is MGHDK and CDR2 SYGVNS. V was trimmed by 1 base and J by 4 bases, leaving 19 bases between them. CDR3 size: 17 residues. CDR3 sequence reads: CASSESPPGQWTYGYTF. The CDR3 DNA is TGTGCCAGCAGTGAATCCCCGCCAGGACAGTGGACCTATGGCTACACCTTC.

This rearrangement joins TRBV7-3 to TRBJ1-2, with 10 bases matching TRBD1. Losses at the gene ends were 5 bases for V and 2 bases for J; bases not matched to a gene: 5. CDR1 SGHTA and CDR2 FQGTGA come from the germline V gene. The CDR3 consists of 15 residues. The CDR3 spells CASSARTGGNYGYTF. CDR3 bases: TGTGCCAGCAGCGCCCGGACAGGGGGGAACTATGGCTACACCTTC. Together with reference TRBV7-3 and TRBJ1-2, the CDR3 gives the full variable domain: GAGVSQTPSNKVTEKGKYVELRCDPISGHTALYWYRQSLGQGPEFLIYFQGTGAADDSGLPNDRFFAVRPEGSVSTLKIQRTERGDSAVYLCASSARTGGNYGYTFGSGTRLTVV.

This clonotype turned up a few times. This chain uses TRBV2 with TRBJ2-3, with no clear D. The germline V gene encodes CDR1 SNHLY and CDR2 FYNNEI. Deletions cut 8 bases from V and 5 bases from J, with 11 bases between. The CDR3 is 12 amino acids. CDR3 coding DNA: TGTGCCAGCGGAACCGTCGGAGATACGCAGTATTTT. Amino acids: CASGTVGDTQYF.

The gene calls are TRBV20-1 and TRBJ1-5; D possibly corresponds to TRBD1 (6 bases). The CDR3 contains 15 residues. In germline, CDR1 is DFQATT, CDR2 SNEGSKA (reference sequence). The ends were cut back, 3 bases at V and 2 bases at J, with 14 bases in the middle. CDR3 sequence: CSARRPGARNQPQHF. The CDR3 nucleotides read TGCAGTGCTAGGAGACCAGGGGCTCGCAATCAGCCCCAGCATTTT.

Many counts were recorded for this clonotype. The chain combines TRBV7-9 with TRBJ1-6; the D is unclear. The CDR3 covers 15 residues. The ends were cut back, 3 bases at V and 5 bases at J, with 11 bases in the middle. The germline gives CDR1 SEHNR, CDR2 FQNEAQ (reference sequence). CDR3 sequence: CASSFTGGDNSPLHF. The CDR3 DNA reads TGTGCCAGCAGCTTTACGGGTGGGGATAATTCACCCCTCCACTTT.

Comments on this clonotype: The conserved closing phenylalanine or tryptophan is absent in this CDR3, likely reflecting a read error. No DNA is shown, since the ends of the CDR3 on it are uncertain; the CDR3 is the one TCRdb lists. The chain links TRBV29-1 to TRBJ2-7; the D call in the table, TRBD2, was not verified against the DNA. Counting both end residues, the CDR3 totals 8 amino acids. Germline V CDR1 and CDR2: SQVTM, ANQGSEA. The CDR3 protein is CSVVGGLG.

This clonotype has more than one count but fewer than ten. The chain uses TRBV20-1 and TRBJ2-5; weak D call: TRBD1 (5 bases). V was pared by 6 bases and J by 5 bases, with 13 bases between. The CDR3 is made up of 12 amino acids. Per the germline V gene, CDR1 is DFQATT and CDR2 is SNEGSKA (reference sequence). CDR3 in amino acids: CSAQPRVETQYF. The CDR3 DNA is TGCAGTGCCCAACCCAGGGTGGAGACCCAGTACTTC.

The rearrangement links TRBV10-3 to TRBJ2-3; D possibly corresponds to TRBD2 (5 bases). The ends were cut back, 0 bases at V and 2 bases at J, with 9 bases in the middle. Germline CDR1 and CDR2: ENHRY and SYGVKD. The CDR3 has 15 amino acids. The CDR3 DNA follows: TGTGCCATCAGTGAGTCGTTGGAGGTCACAGATACGCAGTATTTT. Residues: CAISESLEVTDTQYF.

At least ten counts were recorded for this clonotype. The V and J genes are TRBV6-4 and TRBJ1-6; weak D call: TRBD1 (5 bases). The CDR3 contains 15 residues. The V and J ends lost 0 bases and 7 bases respectively, with 10 bases between them. CDR1 is MRHNA, CDR2 SNTAGT, per germline. CDR3 in amino acids: CASSDSTGENSPLHF. The CDR3, as DNA: TGTGCCAGCAGTGACTCAACAGGAGAGAATTCACCCCTCCACTTT.

Ten or more counts support this clonotype. The J gene is TRBJ1-6, the V gene TRBV15; D is perhaps TRBD1 (5 bases). The CDR3 length is 15 residues. Germline CDR1 is LNHNV and CDR2 is YYDKDF (reference sequence). Deletions cut 3 bases from V and 6 bases from J, with 12 bases between. The CDR3 here is CATSSRQSPNSPLHF. CDR3 coding DNA: TGTGCCACCAGCAGCCGACAGTCTCCTAATTCACCCCTCCACTTT.

This clonotype came up many times. The chain carries TRBV15 and TRBJ2-5; D might be TRBD1 or TRBD2, each matching 6 bases. The germline V gene encodes CDR1 LNHNV and CDR2 YYDKDF (reference sequence). The V end lost 5 bases, the J end lost 9 bases, and 19 bases lay between the germline ends. The CDR3 runs 14 residues. CDR3 amino acids: CATSVIGARGAQYF. CDR3 in DNA: TGTGCCACCAGCGTGATAGGGGCAAGGGGGGCCCAGTACTTC.

The chain recombines TRBV25-1 with TRBJ1-1; weak D call: TRBD1 (6 bases). Germline CDR1 and CDR2: MGHDK and SYGVNS. The CDR3 consists of 13 residues. Between the trimmed V and J ends, which lost 5 bases and 6 bases, there was a span of 13 bases. The CDR3 DNA is TGTGCCAGCAGTTTGAGGGGGACGGCTGAAGCTTTCTTT. This codes for CASSLRGTAEAFF.

Worth noting for this clonotype: One base away lies a much larger clone, so this may be a sequencing read error. The DNA for the CDR3 is TGTGCCAGCAGCCCCCGGGACAGGGACACTGAAGCTTTCTTT. Translation: CASSPRDRDTEAFF. V gene TRBV5-8 combines with J gene TRBJ1-1, with TRBD1 identical over 9 bases. This CDR3 has 14 residues. Per germline, CDR1 SGHTS and CDR2 YDEGEE. Trimming cost V 4 bases and J 3 bases; bases outside gene matches: 4.

The chain links TRBV7-9 to TRBJ2-7, with 8 bases lining up with TRBD1. The better agreement between TRBJ2-1 and the DNA end casts doubt on the J call. The germline CDR1 and CDR2 sequences are SEHNR and FQNEAQ (reference sequence). The CDR3 contains 14 residues. As DNA, the CDR3 is TGTGCCAGCAGCTTAGGACAGGGGAGGAATGAGCAGTTCTTC. This translates into CASSLGQGRNEQFF.

This clonotype was seen at least ten times. The chain carries TRBV19 and TRBJ1-1; the D gene is possibly TRBD1 (6 bases). Trimming pared 8 bases from V and 3 bases from J, leaving 10 bases between. The germline V gene has CDR1 LNHDA and CDR2 SQIVND (reference sequence). This CDR3 has 12 residues. The CDR3 sequence is CASEDSYTEAFF. CDR3 nucleotide sequence: TGTGCCAGTGAGGACAGTTACACTGAAGCTTTCTTT.

Worth noting for this clonotype: Germline is not matched at one junction end, which may reflect a read error. V gene TRBV7-7 combines with J gene TRBJ2-3; D may be TRBD1 (5 bases). The CDR3 spans 15 residues. CDR1 SSHAT and CDR2 FNYEAQ come from the germline V gene (reference sequence). The CDR3 reads CASSLERGPTDTQYF. The CDR3 nucleotides read TGTGCTAGCAGCTTAGAAAGGGGCCCCACAGATACGCAGTATTTT.

The chain has TRBV6-6 and TRBJ1-3; D unclear. V dropped 6 bases and J dropped 3 bases, with 15 bases sitting between them. The CDR3 covers 15 residues. The germline V gene encodes CDR1 MNHNY and CDR2 SVGAGI (reference sequence). In nucleotides, the CDR3 is TGTGCCAGCAGCCAATTAACTTACGGTGGAAACACCATATATTTT. This translates into CASSQLTYGGNTIYF.